This T cell receptor beta chain was recovered during a study of control samples from healthy donors and cancer patients. The germline V gene has CDR1 SGHNT and CDR2 YYREEE (reference sequence). V was pared by 0 bases and J by 1 base, with 3 bases of the junction left unmatched. This CDR3 has 16 residues. Profiling relied on immunoSEQ multiplex PCR, and the TCRdb table lists in-frame clones only, not all of them. The sample carries some 100,000 clones, approximately 90% recorded once. This receptor was identified in a human donor in good health. The donor label of this sample is uncertain. The J gene is TRBJ2-3, the V gene TRBV5-4, with 9 bases that match TRBD2. Input material: blood. CDR3 nucleotides: TGTGCCAGCAGCTTGGGAATAGCGGGGGGCACAGATACGCAGTATTTT. The encoded protein is CASSLGIAGGTDTQYF.